These 27 T cell receptor beta chains came from one sample sequenced in a study of T cells in Graves' hyperthyroidism and ophthalmopathy. RNA transcripts provided the source from which TCR beta CDR3 regions were amplified. Initially, a first-round RT-PCR of the TCR CDR3 employed the HTBI primer set. TCRdb used MiXCR to reprocess the multiplex PCR reads, holding one entry per CDR3 protein. The table shows 600,000 or so distinct CDR3 sequences, with about a sixth occurring only once. The sample taken for sequencing was blood. These receptor sequences come from a woman in her twenties or thirties with Graves' hyperthyroidism.

This clonotype was seen more than once but under ten times. The chain employs TRBV28 and TRBJ1-5; D not resolved. Trimming removed 6 bases at V and 5 bases at J, with 14 bases between. Per the germline V gene, CDR1 is MDHEN and CDR2 is SYDVKM. The CDR3 contains 14 residues. The CDR3 region has the DNA TGTGCCAGCAGCCCTGCTAGGACCGATCAGCCCCAGCATTTT. Protein sequence: CASSPARTDQPQHF.

This clonotype was seen many times. This chain uses TRBV13 with TRBJ2-3; 13 positions match TRBD2. Germline assignment: CDR1 PRHDT and CDR2 FYEKMQ (reference sequence). V shed 4 bases, J shed 0 bases, and the junction held 7 bases outside the gene matches. The CDR3 is made up of 18 amino acids. CDR3 bases: TGTGCCAGCAGCTCCACTGGACTAGCGGGAGTGAGCACAGATACGCAGTATTTT. This codes for CASSSTGLAGVSTDTQYF.

This clonotype has a count of ten or more. V usage is TRBV20-1 and J usage is TRBJ2-3, with 8 bases matching TRBD2. Per the germline V gene, CDR1 is DFQATT and CDR2 is SNEGSKA (reference sequence). Trimming took 6 bases from V and 2 from J; bases not matched to a gene: 7. The CDR3 is made up of 14 amino acids. This CDR3 is CSATSGSFTDTQYF. The CDR3 DNA reads TGCAGTGCAACTAGCGGTTCCTTCACAGATACGCAGTATTTT.

This clonotype was seen ten or more times. This sequence joins TRBV20-1 and TRBJ1-5; TRBD1 might be the D (6 bases). Germline assignment: CDR1 DFQATT and CDR2 SNEGSKA (reference sequence). This CDR3 is built from 15 residues. V lost 2 bases and J 3 bases, leaving 14 bases between the germline ends. Written as DNA, the CDR3 is TGCAGTGCTAGACAATGGGGGGACATCAATCAGCCCCAGCATTTT. This sequence encodes CSARQWGDINQPQHF.

The rearrangement uses TRBV5-1 and TRBJ2-2; a possible D gene is TRBD2 (5 bases). The ends were cut back, 2 bases at V and 4 bases at J, with 15 bases in the middle. Germline V gene sequence: CDR1 SGHRS, CDR2 YFSETQ. The CDR3 extends over 16 amino acids. CDR3 in amino acids: CASSLGSQTLTGELFF. Written as DNA, the CDR3 is TGCGCCAGCAGCTTAGGGAGCCAGACTCTCACCGGGGAGCTGTTTTTT.

This clonotype occurred many times. The chain employs TRBV7-2 and TRBJ1-3, with D perhaps TRBD1 (5 bases). This CDR3 contains 13 residues. In germline, CDR1 is SGHTA, CDR2 FQGNSA. Trimming stripped 3 bases from V and 4 bases from J, with 7 bases between. The CDR3 spells CASSFGGGNTIYF. The CDR3 DNA sequence: TGTGCCAGCAGCTTCGGGGGGGGAAACACCATATATTTT. Variable domain in full (rest from reference TRBV7-2 and TRBJ1-3): GAGVSQSPSNKVTEKGKDVELRCDPISGHTALYWYRQSLGQGLEFLIYFQGNSAPDKSGLPSDRFSAERTGGSVSTLTIQRTQQEDSAVYLCASSFGGGNTIYFGEGSWLTVV.

This clonotype was detected many times. V and J are TRBV7-2 and TRBJ2-3; D could derive from TRBD1 or TRBD2 (5 bases each). This CDR3 has 15 amino acids. V lost 5 bases and J lost 4, with 16 bases in between. Germline-derived CDR1 and CDR2 are SGHTA and FQGNSA. The CDR3 here is CASSPGGRPADTQYF. As DNA, the CDR3 is TGTGCCAGCAGCCCTGGGGGACGGCCAGCAGATACGCAGTATTTT.

This clonotype was recorded at least ten times. The chain links TRBV6-1 to TRBJ2-1; 14 bases align to TRBD2. The germline V gene has CDR1 MNHNS and CDR2 SASEGT. The CDR3 length is 17 residues. The J segment lost 7 bases and the V segment lost 6 bases, leaving 11 bases of the junction unmatched. The CDR3 protein is CASRLEGLAGVRNEQFF. In DNA form, the CDR3 reads TGTGCCAGCAGACTCGAGGGACTAGCGGGAGTAAGGAATGAGCAGTTCTTC.

The chain joins TRBV3-1 to TRBJ2-1; possibly TRBD2 for D (6 bases). The CDR3 spans 15 residues. Germline lookup yields CDR1 LGHDT and CDR2 YNNKEL (reference sequence). The germline V and J ends were trimmed by 2 bases and 10 bases, with 18 bases remaining between them. The CDR3 DNA sequence: TGTGCCAGCAGCCAACTACTCGACCCGGCGGGAGAGCAGTTCTTC. This encodes CASSQLLDPAGEQFF.

This clonotype was seen ten or more times. J is TRBJ2-3 and V is TRBV28, with D maybe TRBD1 (7 bases). The CDR3 spans 17 residues. Germline loops: CDR1 MDHEN, CDR2 SYDVKM. The germline V and J ends were trimmed by 6 bases and 2 bases, with 21 bases remaining between them. The CDR3 is CASRPQGGVGNTDTQYF. Written as DNA, the CDR3 is TGTGCCAGCAGACCCCAGGGGGGTGTGGGTAACACAGATACGCAGTATTTT.

The rearrangement links TRBV28 to TRBJ1-4; D is unclear. The CDR3 length is 15 residues. Germline CDR1 is MDHEN and CDR2 is SYDVKM. Trimming left V 0 bases short and J 4 bases short, with 9 bases between. CDR3 nucleotides: TGTGCCAGCAGTTTATGGGCAGTAAATAATGAAAAACTGTTTTTT. This gives the protein CASSLWAVNNEKLFF. The full variable domain, its missing parts supplied by reference TRBV28 and TRBJ1-4, is DVKVTQSSRYLVKRTGEKVFLECVQDMDHENMFWYRQDPGLGLRLIYFSYDVKMKEKGDIPEGYSVSREKKERFSLILESASTNQTSMYLCASSLWAVNNEKLFFGSGTQLSVL.

Here the CDR3 DNA reads TGTGCCAGCAGGCAGGGACAGCTTAATGAAAAACTGTTTTTT. Protein sequence: CASRQGQLNEKLFF. The chain joins TRBV6-1 to TRBJ1-4, with TRBD1 matching 7 bases. The CDR3 length is 14 residues. The V gene end was trimmed by 6 bases and the J gene end by 4 bases; junction bases not matched to a gene: 5. CDR1 is MNHNS and CDR2 is SASEGT in the germline V gene.

V gene TRBV24-1 combines with J gene TRBJ2-1, with 9 positions matching TRBD2. This CDR3 contains 15 residues. V shed 6 bases and J 3 bases; nucleotides not matched to a gene: 5. From germline, CDR1 is KGHDR and CDR2 SFDVKD. CDR3 nucleotide sequence: TGTGCCACCAGTAGGGCGGGAGGGTACTACAATGAGCAGTTCTTC. Its protein product is CATSRAGGYYNEQFF.

This clonotype was detected ten times or more. V usage is TRBV7-9 and J usage is TRBJ2-7, with D maybe TRBD1 (6 bases). The V and J ends lost 7 bases and 0 bases respectively, with 13 bases between them. This CDR3 is built from 14 residues. The V gene's germline CDR1 is SEHNR and CDR2 FQNEAQ (reference sequence). Here the CDR3 reads CASTHQDSSYEQYF. As DNA, the CDR3 is TGTGCCAGCACACACCAGGACAGCTCCTACGAGCAGTACTTC.

The V call is TRBV7-6, the J call TRBJ2-1, with TRBD2 matching over 8 bases. Germline V gives CDR1 SGHVS, CDR2 FNYEAQ. The CDR3 totals 18 residues. J lost 7 bases, V lost 1 base, and 15 bases had no gene match. The CDR3 loop is CASSLESGGAGAVNEQFF. The CDR3 coding sequence is TGTGCCAGCAGCTTAGAGTCGGGGGGGGCGGGAGCTGTGAATGAGCAGTTCTTC.

This clonotype was observed many times. This chain uses TRBV12-3 or TRBV12-4 with TRBJ1-2; 8 nucleotides agree with TRBD1. V was pared by 6 bases and J by 4 bases, with 10 bases of the junction left unmatched. CDR3 size: 15 residues. CDR3 in DNA: TGTGCCAGCAGAGAGACAGGGGCTGGGATCTATGGCTACACCTTC. Translating gives CASRETGAGIYGYTF.

This clonotype was seen many times. J is TRBJ2-5 and V is TRBV13; 8 bases are a match to TRBD1. V lost 0 bases, J lost 3 bases, and 0 bases stayed unmatched. Per the germline V gene, CDR1 is PRHDT and CDR2 is FYEKMQ (reference sequence). CDR3 length: 14 residues. DNA for the CDR3: TGTGCCAGCAGCTTAGGGACAGGGGAAGAGACCCAGTACTTC. Protein: CASSLGTGEETQYF.

This clonotype occurred a few times. V gene TRBV7-3 combines with J gene TRBJ2-2; D is tentatively TRBD1 or TRBD2 (5 bases each). Trimming shortened V by 0 bases and J by 7 bases, and 6 bases separated the two germline ends. CDR3 length: 13 amino acids. CDR1 SGHTA and CDR2 FQGTGA come from the germline V gene. Written as DNA, the CDR3 is TGTGCCAGCAGCTTAACGGGGGTCGGGGAGCTGTTTTTT. Its translation: CASSLTGVGELFF.

Concerning this clonotype itself: In this CDR3 the conserved last residue, phenylalanine or tryptophan, is missing, so a read error is likely. The CDR3 region has the DNA TGTGCCAGTAGACCCCGGGACAGGGCGAACACTGAAGCTTTCCTT. Amino acids: CASRPRDRANTEAFL. J is TRBJ1-1 and V is TRBV28, with 9 bases identical to TRBD1. Trimming at V came to 9 bases and at J to 1 base, leaving 9 bases not matched to a gene. The germline gives CDR1 MDHEN, CDR2 SYDVKM. The CDR3 spans 15 residues.

The chain couples TRBV4-1 to TRBJ2-3, with 7 bases lining up with TRBD2. CDR3 length equals 17 residues. Per germline, CDR1 MGHRA and CDR2 YSYEKL. The V gene end was trimmed by 1 base and the J gene end by 1 base; junction bases not matched to a gene: 8. As DNA, the CDR3 is TGCGCCAGCAGCCAAGGGGAAAGGGCGGGAGGCACAGATACGCAGTATTTT. Translation: CASSQGERAGGTDTQYF.

The J gene is TRBJ1-6, the V gene TRBV6-5; D is unresolved. This CDR3 is built from 12 residues. Trimming took off 3 bases at V and 10 bases at J, with 7 bases between the two ends. Germline V lookup: CDR1 MNHEY, CDR2 SVGAGI. The CDR3 loop is CASSYYRSPLHF. CDR3 bases: TGTGCCAGCAGTTATTACCGCTCACCCCTCCACTTT.

This clonotype was found many times. V usage is TRBV7-2 and J usage is TRBJ2-1; maybe TRBD2 (8 bases). V was trimmed by 10 bases and J by 4 bases, leaving 23 bases between them. From germline, CDR1 is SGHTA and CDR2 FQGNSA. The CDR3 contains 16 residues. CDR3 sequence reads: CATKEGAGGWYNEQFF. CDR3 bases: TGTGCCACCAAAGAGGGGGCGGGAGGATGGTACAATGAGCAGTTCTTC.

This clonotype was detected ten times or more. V and J are TRBV24-1 and TRBJ2-1, with TRBD2 identical over 9 bases. Trimming at V came to 9 bases and at J to 6 bases, leaving 2 bases not matched to a gene. There are 12 residues in the CDR3. Per the germline V gene, CDR1 is KGHDR and CDR2 is SFDVKD. The CDR3 DNA reads TGTGCCACCCATAGCGGGGGCAATGAGCAGTTCTTC. This gives the protein CATHSGGNEQFF.

This clonotype has just a few counts. The V gene is TRBV27, the J gene TRBJ2-7, with no clear D. Germline CDR1 is MNHEY and CDR2 is SMNVEV (reference sequence). V lost 3 bases and J 1 base, leaving 10 bases between the germline ends. CDR3 size: 14 residues. In nucleotides, the CDR3 is TGTGCCAGCAGTTTCGCTCCGACTTCCTACGAGCAGTACTTC. Protein product: CASSFAPTSYEQYF.

The chain recombines TRBV6-2 or TRBV6-3 with TRBJ2-7; the match to TRBD1 covers 7 bases. CDR1 is MNHEY and CDR2 is SVGEGT in the germline V gene. The CDR3 sequence is 14 residues long. The junction had 8 bases not matched to a gene; V was cut back by 6 bases and J by 3 bases. The CDR3 sequence is CASRNRGPYYEQYF. CDR3 DNA sequence: TGTGCCAGCAGAAACAGGGGCCCCTACTACGAGCAGTACTTC.

This clonotype was seen a few times. The chain employs TRBV20-1 and TRBJ2-1; 8 bases agree with TRBD2. V was clipped by 6 bases and J by 3 bases; unmatched bases: 10. CDR1 DFQATT and CDR2 SNEGSKA come from the germline V gene (reference sequence). This CDR3 is 15 amino acids long. In DNA form, the CDR3 reads TGCAGTGCCCGCTCCGGGAGGGAGTTCTACAATGAGCAGTTCTTC. Its translation: CSARSGREFYNEQFF.

This clonotype has just a few counts. The CDR3 DNA reads as TGTGCCAGCAAGGGAATAACGGGGGGCTACGAGCAGTACTTC. Its translation is CASKGITGGYEQYF. This chain links TRBV6-2 or TRBV6-3 with TRBJ2-7; 7 nucleotides agree with TRBD2. CDR1 is MNHEY, CDR2 SVGEGT, per germline. With 7 bases clipped from V and 3 bases from J, the junction kept 9 bases outside the gene matches. CDR3 length: 14 residues.